This TCR beta chain was documented in a study of molecular identifiers for immune sequencing clone quantification. General study results and limits: Shared barcodes on identical TCR molecules could underestimate the sizes of highly expanded clones. Whereas naive cells kept under 1% of molecules in clones above 20 RNA copies, such clones held over 97% in effectors.

The authors sorted naive CD8 T cells as CD8+CD4-CCR7+CD45RA+. Previously reported methods and listed TCR primers produced the bulk TCR libraries. TCRdb passed the PCR reads through MiXCR, listing each CDR3 protein once. In the table there are over 600,000 distinct CDR3 sequences, approximately 20% of which are singletons. Regarding this clonotype: Its antigen is unidentified.

Trimming took off 4 bases at V and 0 bases at J, with 9 bases between the two ends. The CDR3 covers 15 residues. The source of this sequence is a human donor in good health. Some libraries in this study had Jurkat cell RNA spiked in. Sequences were obtained from naive CD8+ T cells from blood, with Jurkat cell RNA spiked in. Subset defined: FACS-sorted CD8+CD4-CCR7+CD45RA+ naive T cells. V and J are TRBV12-3 or TRBV12-4 and TRBJ2-2; the D is unclear. The CDR3 sequence is CASSSIVANTGELFF. The CDR3 DNA follows: TGTGCCAGCAGTTCCATTGTAGCGAACACCGGGGAGCTGTTTTTT.